This TCR beta chain was sequenced in a study of cytomegalovirus exposure and HLA in healthy donors. V gave up 0 bases and J gave up 1 base; unmatched junction bases: 5. Germline V CDR1 and CDR2: KGHSH, LQKENI. The CDR3 is 17 residues long. Assay: immunoSEQ multiplex PCR; the TCRdb copy retains only in-frame clones and omits some. The profile shows about 160,000 clones, around 92% of them singletons. This chain links TRBV18 with TRBJ2-2; 7 bases are a match to TRBD1. Sequencing input: PBMCs. This receptor was identified in a young man in good health and CMV-seropositive. This CDR3 reads CASSPPVDRMNTGELFF. The CDR3 bases are TGTGCCAGCTCACCACCCGTGGACAGGATGAACACCGGGGAGCTGTTTTTT.